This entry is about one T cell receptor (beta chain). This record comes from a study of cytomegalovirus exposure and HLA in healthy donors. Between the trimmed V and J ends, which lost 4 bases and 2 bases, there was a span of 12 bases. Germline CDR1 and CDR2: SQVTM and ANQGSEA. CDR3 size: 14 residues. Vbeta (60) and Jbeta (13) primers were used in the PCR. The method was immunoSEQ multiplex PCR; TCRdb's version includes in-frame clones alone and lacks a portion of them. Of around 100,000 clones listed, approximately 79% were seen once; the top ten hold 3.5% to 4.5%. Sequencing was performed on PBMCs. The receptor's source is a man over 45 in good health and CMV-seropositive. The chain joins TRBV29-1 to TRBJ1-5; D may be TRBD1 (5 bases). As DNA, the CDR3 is TGCAGCGTTGTTACGGGGGTCGGCAATCAGCCCCAGCATTTT. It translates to CSVVTGVGNQPQHF.